This is a list of T cell receptor beta chains from one sample in a study of blood T cell repertoires in COVID-19. Profiling relied on immunoSEQ multiplex PCR, and the TCRdb table lists in-frame clones only, not all of them. The sample lists 76,000 or so clones, roughly nine tenths occurring once. The specimen was peripheral blood. Every receptor here comes from a man aged 80 or over in a cohort sampled during active COVID-19. The CDR3 runs from the conserved cysteine through the conserved F or W. D genes are given only for firm matches. Expanded clones get a size class; other rows say once, few or many, or leave the size out.

j_call clone_size v_call d_call cdr3_nt cdr3_aa
TRBJ2-7 NA TRBV18 TRBD1 TGTGCCAGCTCACAGGGACAGGGCCACGAGCAGTACTTC CASSQGQGHEQYF
TRBJ2-5 NA TRBV18 TRBD1 TGTGCCAGCTCACCCGGGACAGGCACCCAAGAGACCCAGTACTTC CASSPGTGTQETQYF
TRBJ2-3 NA TRBV18 NA TGTGCCAGCTCACCGTCGGGAGATACGCAGTATTTT CASSPSGDTQYF
TRBJ2-3 few TRBV29-1 TRBD2 TGCAGCGTTGAAGGGACTAGCGAAAGCACAGATACGCAGTATTTT CSVEGTSESTDTQYF
TRBJ2-2 few TRBV5-1 TRBD1 TGCGCCAGCAGCTTGTCGGGACAGGGGAACACCGGGGAGCTGTTTTTT CASSLSGQGNTGELFF
TRBJ2-1 NA TRBV19 NA TGTGCCAGTAGTATAAGGGGGGGGCCTATAGACAATGAGCAGTTCTTC CASSIRGGPIDNEQFF
TRBJ1-2 NA TRBV7-2 TRBD1 TGTGCCAGCAGCTTAGAAGGTGGGGGACAGTCTAACTATGGCTACACCTTC CASSLEGGGQSNYGYTF
TRBJ2-1 few TRBV3-1/TRBV3-2 NA TGTGCCAGCAGCCAAGCTCTCGAGAAGCTGTTCTTC CASSQALEKLFF
TRBJ1-5 NA TRBV19 NA TGTGCCAGTAAACCTCGGGGGGCTCAGCCCCAGCATTTT CASKPRGAQPQHF
TRBJ1-5 NA TRBV19 NA TGTGCCAGTAGTATCCTTCAGGGTCAGCCCCAGCATTTT CASSILQGQPQHF
TRBJ2-2 once TRBV4-1 NA TGCGCCAGCAGCCAAGAAATGAGGACCGGGGAGCTGTTTTTT CASSQEMRTGELFF
TRBJ1-5 NA TRBV5-6 TRBD1 TGTGCCAGCAGCGGAGACAGGGATCAGCCCCAGCATTTT CASSGDRDQPQHF
TRBJ2-2 NA TRBV29-1 NA TGCAGCGTTGCGACAACGAACACCGGGGAGCTGTTTTTT CSVATTNTGELFF
TRBJ1-6 NA TRBV4-3 TRBD1 TGCGCCAGCAGCTCAATGGGGGACAGTTATAATTCACCCCTCCACTTT CASSSMGDSYNSPLHF
TRBJ1-1 NA TRBV6-1 TRBD1 TGTGCCAGCAGAACGCAGGGGGACACTGAAGCTTTCTTT CASRTQGDTEAFF
TRBJ2-3 NA TRBV6-2/TRBV6-3 NA TGTGCCAGCAGTTACGGGGGCCTACCCCTAGATACGCAGTATTTT CASSYGGLPLDTQYF
TRBJ2-2 NA TRBV4-2 TRBD2 TGTGCCAGCAGCCACTCGGGGGGGAACACCGGGGAGCTGTTTTTT CASSHSGGNTGELFF
TRBJ1-2 NA TRBV6-5 TRBD1 TGTGCCAGCACCAGGGACAGGGTTGCCTACACCTTC CASTRDRVAYTF
TRBJ2-3 NA TRBV7-2 TRBD2 TGTGCCAGCAGCGCCTCTCTAGCGGGGCCGGGAGATACGCAGTATTTT CASSASLAGPGDTQYF
TRBJ1-1 NA TRBV4-1 NA TGCGCCAGCAGCCAAGAGGCCGACACTGAAGCTTTCTTT CASSQEADTEAFF
TRBJ1-5 NA TRBV7-9 NA TGTGCCAGCAGCTTCGACCGGAGGGAGCCCCAGCATTTT CASSFDRREPQHF
TRBJ2-1 NA TRBV5-1 NA TGCGCCAGCAGCTTGGGATCCAGGGGTCGCTACAATGAGCAGTTCTTC CASSLGSRGRYNEQFF
TRBJ2-5 NA TRBV2 TRBD2 TGTGCCAGCAGTGCACTTTTAGCGGGGGGGGAGACCCAGTACTTC CASSALLAGGETQYF
TRBJ2-2 NA TRBV29-1 TRBD1 TGCAGCGTTGAAGACGCCCCGACAGGGTCCGGGGAGCTGTTTTTT CSVEDAPTGSGELFF
TRBJ2-3 NA TRBV5-1 NA TGCGCCAGCAGCTTGGCCGAGGGGGTTGGGTGGTATTTT CASSLAEGVGWYF
TRBJ2-7 NA TRBV7-9 NA TGTGCCAGCAGCTACCGCCAGGGGGGCTACGAGCAGTACTTC CASSYRQGGYEQYF
TRBJ1-6 NA TRBV4-2 NA TGTGCCAGCAGCCAAGATTGGGGAGGGGATTCACCCCTCCACTTT CASSQDWGGDSPLHF
TRBJ2-1 NA TRBV24-1 NA TGTGCCACCAGTTCCAGGGACACGGCCTACAATGAGCAGTTCTTC CATSSRDTAYNEQFF
TRBJ2-1 NA TRBV10-3 NA TGTGCCATCAGACGATATCAGGGGAGCTCCTACAATGAGCAGTTCTTC CAIRRYQGSSYNEQFF
TRBJ1-1 NA TRBV7-9 TRBD1 TGTGCCAGCAGCCGTGGACAGGACACTGAAGCTTTCTTT CASSRGQDTEAFF
TRBJ1-1 NA TRBV7-9 TRBD1 TGTGCCGGACCAGATGGACAGGGGGGTCTAGCTTTCTTT CAGPDGQGGLAFF